This passage covers 21 T cell receptor beta chains from one sample sequenced in a study of cytomegalovirus exposure and HLA in healthy donors (dated by TCRdb to 2017 to 2019). Library preparation used the immunoSEQ multiplex PCR assay. The multiplex PCR relied on a mix of 60 forward primers for TCR Vbeta segments and 13 reverse primers for TCR Jbeta segments. The immuneACCESS repertoire file appears here via TCRdb, limited to in-frame rearrangements. These files lack a portion of the clones; in checked studies, under half of the deficit traces to unresolved V genes, and the cause of the others is not known. Across this sample there are about 130,000 clones, with around four fifths seen only once. Clones ranked in the top ten supply about 4.3% of the sample. Sequencing was performed on PBMCs. The receptors originated from a man aged 30 to 39 in good health.

This clone was detected only a few times. This chain links TRBV7-3 with TRBJ2-2; the D gene is possibly TRBD2 (5 bases). Deletions cut 6 bases from V and 7 bases from J, with 12 bases between. There are 13 residues in the CDR3. Germline V gives CDR1 SGHTA, CDR2 FQGTGA. The CDR3 reads CASSSRGGGELFF. CDR3 nucleotides: TGTGCCAGCAGTTCCCGAGGAGGCGGGGAGCTGTTTTTT.

The rearrangement joins TRBV7-2 to TRBJ1-5, with a weak D call TRBD1 (5 bases). Germline V gene sequence: CDR1 SGHTA, CDR2 FQGNSA. This CDR3 contains 15 residues. V was pared by 5 bases and J by 4 bases, with 15 bases between. The CDR3 sequence: CASSPGYRGNQPQHF. CDR3 sequence (DNA): TGTGCCAGCAGCCCAGGGTACAGAGGTAATCAGCCCCAGCATTTT.

This clone was found once. V is TRBV4-1 and J is TRBJ2-7, with 7 bases that match TRBD2. Germline values: CDR1 MGHRA, CDR2 YSYEKL. V was pared by 1 base and J by 7 bases, with 7 bases of the junction left unmatched. The CDR3 has 14 residues. The CDR3 is CASSQGLLGGEQYF. DNA of the CDR3: TGCGCCAGCAGCCAAGGACTATTGGGGGGGGAGCAGTACTTC.

The gene calls are TRBV12-5 and TRBJ2-7, with D perhaps matching TRBD2 (5 bases). V lost 6 bases and J lost 5, with 11 bases in between. The CDR3 extends over 12 amino acids. CDR1 and CDR2 (germline): LGHNT, FRNRAP. CDR3 region: CASGGRENEQYF. The CDR3 DNA sequence: TGTGCTAGTGGGGGGAGAGAGAACGAGCAGTACTTC.

This clone was observed a few times. V usage is TRBV6-1 and J usage is TRBJ2-7; maybe TRBD1 (6 bases). CDR3 length: 14 amino acids. Germline lookup yields CDR1 MNHNS and CDR2 SASEGT. The V and J ends lost 8 bases and 0 bases respectively, with 14 bases between them. In DNA, the CDR3 is TGTGCCAGCCACAGGGAATTAGGCTCCTACGAGCAGTACTTC. Protein product: CASHRELGSYEQYF.

The chain joins TRBV7-9 to TRBJ2-2; 8 bases fit TRBD2. Trimming removed 8 bases from V and 4 bases from J; junction bases left unmatched: 12. The CDR3 is made up of 16 amino acids. In germline, CDR1 is SEHNR, CDR2 FQNEAQ (reference sequence). This chain's CDR3 is CASYADVTSVTGELFF. In DNA, the CDR3 is TGTGCCAGCTACGCTGATGTGACTAGCGTCACCGGGGAGCTGTTTTTT.

V and J are TRBV7-9 and TRBJ1-5; 7 bases fit TRBD1. The CDR3 extends over 15 amino acids. Trimming took 5 bases from V and 2 from J; bases not matched to a gene: 6. Germline V gene lookup returns CDR1 SEHNR and CDR2 FQNEAQ (reference sequence). This chain's CDR3 is CASSTRQGGNQPQHF. The DNA of the CDR3 is TGTGCCAGCAGCACCAGACAGGGTGGCAATCAGCCCCAGCATTTT. Filled out from reference TRBV7-9 and TRBJ1-5, the complete variable domain reads DTGVSQNPRHKITKRGQNVTFRCDPISEHNRLYWYRQTLGQGPEFLTYFQNEAQLEKSRLLSDRFSAERPKGSFSTLEIQRTEQGDSAMYLCASSTRQGGNQPQHFGDGTRLSIL.

This rearrangement joins TRBV5-1 to TRBJ2-5; 7 positions match TRBD1. The assigned J gene may be wrong: the sequence end matches TRBJ2-7 better. The CDR3 spans 17 residues. The germline CDR1 and CDR2 sequences are SGHRS and YFSETQ. Here the CDR3 DNA reads TGCGCCAGTCCCCCCACTATCCGGGACAGAGCCTCCTACGAGCAGTACTTC. It specifies CASPPTIRDRASYEQYF.

This clone occurred once. The rearrangement links TRBV2 to TRBJ1-6; D is unresolved. Germline CDR1 SNHLY, CDR2 FYNNEI. Trimming left V 6 bases short and J 5 bases short, with 8 bases between. This CDR3 has 13 amino acids. The CDR3 sequence: CASRRDNNSPLHF. The CDR3 DNA sequence: TGTGCCAGCAGGCGGGATAATAATTCACCCCTCCACTTT.

This clone was counted only a few times. The germline gene is not matched at one end of the junction; a read error may be the cause. This chain connects TRBV7-9 to TRBJ2-7; D remains unclear. Germline V gene data show CDR1 as SEHNR and CDR2 as FQNEAQ (reference sequence). This CDR3 spans 12 amino acids. The CDR3 spells CSSSLGVYEQYF. The CDR3 DNA reads as TGTTCCAGCAGCTTAGGAGTCTACGAGCAGTACTTC.

This rearrangement joins TRBV7-5 to TRBJ2-7; the table's TRBD2 call for D was not verified on the DNA. TRBV7-5 is noted as a pseudogene. The CDR3 sequence is 16 residues long. In DNA form, the CDR3 reads TGTGTCAGAAGCTTAGCCGGACTAGCGGAATCCTACGAGCAGTACTTC. Amino acid sequence: CVRSLAGLAESYEQYF.

The chain links TRBV2 to TRBJ2-2; D is perhaps TRBD1 (5 bases). V lost 2 bases, J lost 5 bases, and 6 bases lay in between. The CDR3 length is 13 residues. The V gene's germline CDR1 is SNHLY and CDR2 FYNNEI. CDR3 sequence: CASSEQGTGELFF. The CDR3 nucleotides are TGTGCCAGCAGTGAACAGGGAACCGGGGAGCTGTTTTTT.

The J gene is TRBJ2-1, the V gene TRBV9, with D perhaps matching TRBD2 (6 bases). The CDR3 spans 16 residues. Germline CDR1 SGDLS, CDR2 YYNGEE. V dropped 0 bases and J dropped 5 bases, with 15 bases sitting between them. The CDR3 protein is CASSVDPRGKDNEQFF. CDR3 sequence (DNA): TGTGCCAGCAGCGTAGACCCTCGCGGGAAGGACAATGAGCAGTTCTTC.

V usage is TRBV19 and J usage is TRBJ1-5; D is uncertain. The ends were cut back, 8 bases at V and 4 bases at J, with 12 bases in the middle. The CDR3 loop spans 13 amino acids. The germline CDR1 and CDR2 sequences are LNHDA and SQIVND (reference sequence). The CDR3 sequence: CASRRELNQPQHF. CDR3 sequence (DNA): TGTGCCAGTCGCCGGGAGCTAAATCAGCCCCAGCATTTT.

The V and J genes are TRBV6-5 and TRBJ2-7; no reliable D call. Between the trimmed V and J ends, which lost 6 bases and 0 bases, there was a span of 12 bases. In germline, CDR1 is MNHEY, CDR2 SVGAGI. The CDR3 is made up of 14 amino acids. The CDR3, as DNA: TGTGCCAGCAGCCGAGATCGACACTCCTACGAGCAGTACTTC. It specifies CASSRDRHSYEQYF.

The V call is TRBV30, the J call TRBJ2-7; possible D gene TRBD2, 5 bases. The CDR3 runs to 13 residues. V was cut by 2 bases and J by 0 bases, with 8 bases left in between. Per germline, CDR1 GTSNPN and CDR2 SVGIG (reference sequence). CDR3 coding DNA: TGTGCCTGGAGTTGGGCGGGCTCCTACGAGCAGTACTTC. Amino acids: CAWSWAGSYEQYF. The complete variable domain, with remaining parts taken from reference TRBV30 and TRBJ2-7, reads SQTIHQWPATLVQPVGSPLSLECTVEGTSNPNLYWYRQAAGRGLQLLFYSVGIGQISSEVPQNLSASRPQDRQFILSSKKLLLSDSGFYLCAWSWAGSYEQYFGPGTRLTVT.

The V call is TRBV9, the J call TRBJ2-1, with D hard to call. Per germline, CDR1 SGDLS and CDR2 YYNGEE. The CDR3 runs to 13 residues. The V and J ends lost 0 bases and 7 bases respectively, with 8 bases between them. CDR3 protein: CASSVDPRNEQFF. The CDR3 DNA follows: TGTGCCAGCAGCGTAGATCCTAGGAATGAGCAGTTCTTC.

The V gene is TRBV19, the J gene TRBJ2-7; TRBD1 aligns across 7 bases. Germline V CDR1 and CDR2: LNHDA, SQIVND (reference sequence). This CDR3 has 14 amino acids. V lost 1 base, J lost 0 bases, and 0 bases stayed unmatched. The chain's CDR3 is CASSIGTGSYEQYF. CDR3 bases: TGTGCCAGTAGTATAGGGACAGGCTCCTACGAGCAGTACTTC.

The CDR3 loop reads CASSDSAGLATREQYF. The CDR3 DNA sequence: TGTGCCAGCAGCGATTCAGCGGGACTAGCCACCCGGGAGCAGTACTTC. The chain couples TRBV9 to TRBJ2-7; TRBD2 agrees at 9 bases. The CDR3 is made up of 16 amino acids. The germline CDR1 and CDR2 sequences are SGDLS and YYNGEE. Germline trimming cut 3 bases from V and 7 bases from J; bases unmatched to any gene: 14.

J is TRBJ1-3 and V is TRBV28; 7 positions agree with TRBD1. CDR1 is MDHEN, CDR2 SYDVKM, per germline. V was clipped by 4 bases and J by 4 bases; unmatched bases: 4. This CDR3 has 14 amino acids. CDR3 in amino acids: CASSSTGSGNTIYF. DNA of the CDR3: TGTGCCAGCAGTTCGACAGGGTCCGGAAACACCATATATTTT.

This chain uses TRBV7-2 with TRBJ2-1, with 9 bases matching TRBD2. Germline V gene data show CDR1 as SGHTA and CDR2 as FQGNSA. J gave up 8 bases and V 8 bases, and 13 bases lay outside the gene matches. This CDR3 is 15 amino acids long. The CDR3 DNA reads TGTGCCAGCGGGGGGGGGCTAGCGGGATCGTATGAGCAGTTCTTC. Protein: CASGGGLAGSYEQFF.